This T cell receptor (beta chain) emerged from a study of blood T cells in healthy people across ages. Study results and limitations: Diversity estimates from one million T cells were considered underestimates.

This clonotype was seen at least ten times. Its antigen is unknown. The second PCR ran roughly 6 to 12 cycles with a sample-barcoded 5' primer and J-beta primers. Every single cDNA molecule received a tag from a template-switch adaptor with 12 random nucleotides. TCRdb fed the 5' RACE reads into MiXCR, producing one record per CDR3 protein. Here the sample spans 730,000 or so distinct CDR3 sequences, approximately 40% being singletons. Unmatched junction bases numbered 12, after V lost 4 bases and J lost 7 bases. There are 14 residues in the CDR3. The V gene's germline CDR1 is DFQATT and CDR2 SNEGSKA (reference sequence).

The sequencing sample was made of blood. This chain links TRBV20-1 with TRBJ2-7, with 8 nucleotides matching TRBD2. The sequence was obtained from an elderly man in good health. The CDR3 is CSAISGTLPREQYF. CDR3 bases: TGCAGTGCTATTAGCGGGACCTTACCGCGGGAGCAGTACTTC.